Below are 13 T cell receptor beta chains sequenced from a single sample in a study of CD8+CD57+ T cells in acquired aplastic anemia. Profiling that covered TCR beta VDJ and CDR3 relied on genomic DNA as its template. TCRdb redid the calling of the reads with MiXCR, one entry per CDR3 protein. Among about 110,000 distinct CDR3 sequences listed, around 50% were seen once. The sequencing sample was made of sorted CD4+, CD8+, or CD8+CD57+ T cells (not recorded which) from PBMCs. The receptors here all came from a human donor in good health, serving as a control.

This clonotype was detected many times. The gene calls are TRBV4-1 and TRBJ1-1; D is perhaps TRBD1 (5 bases). This CDR3 is built from 15 residues. V shed 5 bases and J shed 4 bases, with 17 bases lying between them. Germline lookup yields CDR1 MGHRA and CDR2 YSYEKL. CDR3 region: CASSSRGNGVTEAFF. The CDR3 DNA sequence: TGCGCCAGCAGCTCACGGGGGAACGGAGTCACTGAAGCTTTCTTT.

V usage is TRBV7-3 and J usage is TRBJ2-3; D not certain. The CDR3 consists of 13 residues. V was clipped by 3 bases and J by 6 bases, with 10 bases between them. Germline values: CDR1 SGHTA, CDR2 FQGTGA. CDR3 nucleotides: TGTGCCAGCAGCTTTACATCGGCCGATACGCAGTATTTT. It encodes CASSFTSADTQYF.

The chain joins TRBV20-1 to TRBJ2-1, with TRBD2 identical over 9 bases. Germline V CDR1 and CDR2: DFQATT, SNEGSKA (reference sequence). The CDR3 has 13 amino acids. Trimming removed 8 bases from V and 3 bases from J; junction bases left unmatched: 5. CDR3 DNA sequence: TGCAGTTCAAGCGGGGGGCTCTACAATGAGCAGTTCTTC. This sequence encodes CSSSGGLYNEQFF.

This clonotype was detected many times. This sequence joins TRBV7-8 and TRBJ1-1, with D unclear. This CDR3 contains 14 residues. Germline V gene lookup returns CDR1 SGHVS and CDR2 FQNEAQ. V shed 1 base and J shed 1 base, with 7 bases lying between them. The CDR3 sequence is CASSLVRGNTEAFF. The DNA for the CDR3 is TGTGCCAGCAGCTTAGTAAGAGGGAACACTGAAGCTTTCTTT.

This clonotype was picked up many times. The chain joins TRBV12-3 or TRBV12-4 to TRBJ1-1, with D perhaps TRBD1 (5 bases). The CDR3 is 14 amino acids. Between the trimmed V and J ends, which lost 1 base and 5 bases, there was a span of 11 bases. This CDR3 reads CASSLGGPGTEAFF. DNA for the CDR3: TGTGCCAGCAGTTTAGGGGGCCCTGGGACTGAAGCTTTCTTT.

This clonotype was seen many times. The rearrangement links TRBV5-6 to TRBJ1-2; 7 bases are shared with TRBD1. The trim removed 3 bases at V and 4 bases at J, leaving 15 bases unmatched. Looked up from germline, CDR1 is SGHDT and CDR2 is YYEEEE. This CDR3 has 17 amino acids. The CDR3 loop reads CASSSDREDVRPYGYTF. The CDR3 DNA sequence: TGTGCCAGCAGCTCCGACAGGGAGGATGTGAGACCCTATGGCTACACCTTC. Combining the CDR3 with reference TRBV5-6 and TRBJ1-2 gives the whole variable domain DAGVTQSPTHLIKTRGQQVTLRCSPKSGHDTVSWYQQALGQGPQFIFQYYEEEERQRGNFPDRFSGHQFPNYSSELNVNALLLGDSALYLCASSSDREDVRPYGYTFGSGTRLTVV.

This clonotype was counted only a few times. A much larger clonotype is one base distant, so this may be a read error. The CDR3 does not end in the conserved phenylalanine or tryptophan, so this is likely a read error. The chain links TRBV6-5 to TRBJ2-7; the D gene is possibly TRBD2 (7 bases). CDR1 and CDR2 (germline): MNHEY, SVGAGI. Trimming removed 2 bases from V and 5 bases from J, with 13 bases in between. The CDR3 runs 14 residues. The CDR3 DNA is TGTGCCAGCAGTTACGATTCGGGGGGCAACGAGCAGTACCTC. As protein: CASSYDSGGNEQYL.

With regard to this clonotype: Given a much more abundant clone one base away, this may be a read error. CDR3 region: CAGSSGLAGYLDTQYF. In nucleotides, the CDR3 is TGTGCCGGCAGTTCGGGACTAGCGGGGTACTTAGATACGCAGTATTTT. V and J are TRBV12-3 or TRBV12-4 and TRBJ2-3, with 13 nucleotides matching TRBD2. The CDR3 totals 16 residues.

The chain links TRBV9 to TRBJ2-7, with 9 bases aligning to TRBD1. There are 14 residues in the CDR3. V gave up 2 bases and J gave up 0 bases; unmatched junction bases: 0. CDR1 SGDLS and CDR2 YYNGEE come from the germline V gene. The CDR3 sequence: CASSVTGGSYEQYF. The DNA for the CDR3 is TGTGCCAGCAGCGTGACAGGGGGCTCCTACGAGCAGTACTTC.

V gene TRBV30 combines with J gene TRBJ2-1; weak D call: TRBD2 (7 bases). The CDR3 length is 14 residues. Trimming shortened V by 4 bases and J by 6 bases, and 16 bases separated the two germline ends. CDR1 is GTSNPN, CDR2 SVGIG, per germline (reference sequence). CDR3 in DNA: TGTGCCTGGACCGAGGGGGGGGCAGTCAATGAGCAGTTCTTC. This sequence encodes CAWTEGGAVNEQFF.

The V gene is TRBV7-3, the J gene TRBJ1-2; D may be TRBD1 (5 bases). Looked up from germline, CDR1 is SGHTA and CDR2 is FQGTGA. Deletions cut 3 bases from V and 4 bases from J, with 15 bases between. CDR3 size: 15 residues. The CDR3 protein is CASSFRGAGSYGYTF. For the CDR3, the DNA is TGTGCCAGCAGCTTCCGTGGGGCAGGGAGCTATGGCTACACCTTC.

This clonotype was recorded a few times. This chain connects TRBV29-1 to TRBJ1-5, with a possible D match to TRBD1 (5 bases). With 5 bases removed from V and 6 bases from J, the gap between germline ends came to 14 bases. CDR1 SQVTM and CDR2 ANQGSEA come from the germline V gene. The CDR3 is 13 amino acids. CDR3 loop: CSVMQGAGQPQHF. As DNA, the CDR3 is TGCAGCGTTATGCAGGGAGCAGGTCAGCCCCAGCATTTT.

The chain carries TRBV19 and TRBJ1-1; D gene uncertain. The length of the CDR3 is 12 residues. Germline loops: CDR1 LNHDA, CDR2 SQIVND (reference sequence). Trimming took 5 bases from V and 3 from J, leaving 7 bases between them. The CDR3 nucleotides read TGTGCCAGTAGTCAGGTACACACTGAAGCTTTCTTT. Protein: CASSQVHTEAFF. Together with reference TRBV19 and TRBJ1-1, the CDR3 gives the full variable domain: DGGITQSPKYLFRKEGQNVTLSCEQNLNHDAMYWYRQDPGQGLRLIYYSQIVNDFQKGDIAEGYSVSREKKESFPLTVTSAQKNPTAFYLCASSQVHTEAFFGQGTRLTVV.